Described below is a single T cell receptor (beta chain) sequence and its context. The sample comes from a study of control samples from healthy donors and cancer patients. V was shortened by 0 bases and J by 0 bases, with 15 bases between the two germline ends. The CDR3 loop spans 17 amino acids. The germline CDR1 and CDR2 sequences are SGHNT and YYREEE (reference sequence). Some clones are missing from TCRdb's copy, which holds only in-frame ones; the method was immunoSEQ multiplex PCR. The repertoire includes roughly 120,000 clones, roughly nine tenths of them detected once, and 40% sits in the top ten.

The sequencing sample was made of blood. The chain joins TRBV5-4 to TRBJ1-1, with D possibly matching TRBD1 (5 bases). This receptor was obtained from a man aged 50 to 60 in good health. CDR3 sequence: CASSLEGGADMNTEAFF. For the CDR3, the DNA is TGTGCCAGCAGCTTGGAGGGCGGGGCAGACATGAACACTGAAGCTTTCTTT.